This T cell receptor (beta chain) emerged from a study of blood T cell repertoires in COVID-19. Across the study: Sites in the United States, Italy and Spain provided acute and convalescent COVID-19 samples. T cells, B-cell-depleted T cells, or PBMCs supplied cDNA or gDNA.

The CDR3 is 14 amino acids. V was trimmed by 0 bases and J by 7 bases, leaving 12 bases between them. Germline assignment: CDR1 LNHNV and CDR2 YYDKDF (reference sequence). Original data processing: Reference gene primer amplification in the assay estimated nucleated cell counts. Here immunoSEQ multiplex PCR was the method, and the copy in TCRdb shows in-frame clones only, minus some. V, J and clone size are taken as reported in that table, and D and trimming were inferred from the DNA itself. The sample lists 98,000 or so clones; around 84% were seen once. The sample holds one count of this clone. The sequence derives from a man in his fifties or sixties with acute or convalescent COVID-19. The sample taken for sequencing was peripheral blood. V is TRBV15 and J is TRBJ1-2; tentatively, D is TRBD1 (5 bases). In nucleotides, the CDR3 is TGTGCCACCAGCAGAGATAGGGGTCATTTTGGCTACACCTTC. Amino acids: CATSRDRGHFGYTF.